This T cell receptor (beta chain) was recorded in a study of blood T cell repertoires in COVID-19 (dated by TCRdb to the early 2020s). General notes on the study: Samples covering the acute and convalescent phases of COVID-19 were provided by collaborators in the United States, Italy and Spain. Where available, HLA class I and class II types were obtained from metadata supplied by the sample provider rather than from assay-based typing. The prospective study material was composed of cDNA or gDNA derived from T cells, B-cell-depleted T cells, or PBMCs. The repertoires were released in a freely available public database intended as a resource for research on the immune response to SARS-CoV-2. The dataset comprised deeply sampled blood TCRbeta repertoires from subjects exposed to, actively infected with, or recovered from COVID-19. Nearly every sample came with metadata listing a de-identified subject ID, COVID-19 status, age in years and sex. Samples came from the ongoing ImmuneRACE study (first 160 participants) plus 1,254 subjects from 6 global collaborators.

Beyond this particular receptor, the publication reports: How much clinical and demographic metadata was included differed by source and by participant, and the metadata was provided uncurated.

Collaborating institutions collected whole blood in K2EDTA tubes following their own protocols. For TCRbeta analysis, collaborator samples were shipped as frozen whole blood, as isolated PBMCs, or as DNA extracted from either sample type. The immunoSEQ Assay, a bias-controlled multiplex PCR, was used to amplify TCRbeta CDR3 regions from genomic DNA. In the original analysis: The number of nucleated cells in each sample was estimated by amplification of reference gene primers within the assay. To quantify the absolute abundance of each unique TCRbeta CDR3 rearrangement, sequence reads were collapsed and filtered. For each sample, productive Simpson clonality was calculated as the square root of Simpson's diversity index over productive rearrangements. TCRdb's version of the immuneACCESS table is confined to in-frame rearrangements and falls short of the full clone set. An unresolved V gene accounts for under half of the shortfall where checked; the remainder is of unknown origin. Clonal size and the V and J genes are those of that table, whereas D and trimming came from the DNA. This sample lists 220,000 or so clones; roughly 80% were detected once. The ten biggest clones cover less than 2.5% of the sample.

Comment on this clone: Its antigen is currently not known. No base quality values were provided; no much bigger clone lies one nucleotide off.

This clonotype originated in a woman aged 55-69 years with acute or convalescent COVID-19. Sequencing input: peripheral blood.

The CDR3 protein: CASSPTTGVNTEAFF. In nucleotide form, the sequence is TGTGCCAGCAGCCCTACTACAGGGGTGAACACTGAAGCTTTCTTT. This receptor chain uses TRBV3-1 (or the pseudogene TRBV3-2) and TRBJ1-1; 7 nucleotides in the junction match TRBD1. There are 15 amino acids in the CDR3, from cysteine to phenylalanine inclusive. Solely the CDR3 DNA is kept, with 45 bases framed from the first base. Here V drops 4 bases and J drops 0 bases, and the junction holds 5 bases not matched to any gene. From the germline V gene (reference sequence), CDR1 is LGHDT and CDR2 is YNNKEL.